Listed here is a single TCR beta chain. Its antigen remains unknown. Clones were read by immunoSEQ multiplex PCR, and TCRdb kept only the in-frame ones, dropping some. Of about 70,000 clones listed, over 65% are singletons. The data stem from a study of vaccination effects on CD4 cells after COVID-19. In the ViraFEST assay, antigen-specific CD4+ clonotypes were identified by expansion after peptide-pool stimulation. CD4+ T cell isolation took place after approximately ten days of culture. The person acquired a PCR-confirmed SARS-CoV-2 infection between March and December 2020. The negative control culture condition consisted of an HIV-1 Nef peptide pool. It was on days 3 and 7 that half the medium was replaced with IL-2 medium. Germline CDR1 and CDR2: SNHLY and FYNNEI. V shed 3 bases and J shed 9 bases, with 20 bases lying between them. The CDR3 totals 15 residues.

The genes are TRBV2 and TRBJ2-5, with D tentatively TRBD2 (5 bases). This TCR came from a human donor who had a prior SARS-CoV-2 infection. The specimen was CD4+ T cells from PBMCs cultured with HIV peptides, collected before COVID-19 vaccination. Subset meaning: HIV-1 Nef peptide pool negative control/reference culture. The CDR3 is CASSDLAAHRMAQYF. The DNA for the CDR3 is TGTGCCAGCAGTGACCTAGCCGCCCACCGGATGGCCCAGTACTTC.